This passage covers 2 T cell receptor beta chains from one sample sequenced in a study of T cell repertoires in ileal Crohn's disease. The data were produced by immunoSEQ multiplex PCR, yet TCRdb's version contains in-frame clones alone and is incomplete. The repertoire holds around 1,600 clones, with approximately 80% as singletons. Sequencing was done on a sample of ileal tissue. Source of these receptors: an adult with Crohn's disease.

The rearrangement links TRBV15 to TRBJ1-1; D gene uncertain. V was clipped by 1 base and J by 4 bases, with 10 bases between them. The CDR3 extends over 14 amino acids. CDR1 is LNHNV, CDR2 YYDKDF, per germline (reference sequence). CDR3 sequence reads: CATSRGGDTTEAFF. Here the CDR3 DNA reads TGTGCCACCAGCAGAGGGGGAGACACCACTGAAGCTTTCTTT. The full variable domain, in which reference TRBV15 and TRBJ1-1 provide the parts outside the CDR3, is DAMVIQNPRYQVTQFGKPVTLSCSQTLNHNVMYWYQQKSSQAPKLLFHYYDKDFNNEADTPDNFQSRRPNTSFCFLDIRSPGLGDTAMYLCATSRGGDTTEAFFGQGTRLTVV.

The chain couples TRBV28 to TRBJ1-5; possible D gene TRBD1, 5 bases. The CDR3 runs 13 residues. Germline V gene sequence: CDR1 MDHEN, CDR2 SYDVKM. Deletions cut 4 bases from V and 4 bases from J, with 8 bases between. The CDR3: CASSWGYNQPQHF. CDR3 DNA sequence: TGTGCCAGCAGTTGGGGCTATAATCAGCCCCAGCATTTT.